A selection of T cell receptor beta chains follows, all from one sample in a study of cytotoxic CD8 clonotypes in ibrutinib-treated CLL. TCRdb keeps only in-frame clones here, not all; method: immunoSEQ multiplex PCR. This sample has 130,000 to 150,000 clones; over 60% occur once, and the top ten carry about 13%. Source: PBMCs, taken after 12 months of ibrutinib treatment. These receptor sequences come from a human donor with chronic lymphocytic leukemia. CDR3s include the opening cysteine and the closing phenylalanine or tryptophan. D genes are given only for firm matches. The listing skips clone size in some rows; elsewhere it reads once, few, many or a size class.

>.|.|TRBV4-2|TRBJ2-3
TGTGCCAGCAGCCAAGATCGGCAGCGATCAGATACGCAGTATTTT
CASSQDRQRSDTQYF
>.|.|TRBV7-3|TRBJ2-7
TGTGCCAGCAGCCTCAATACGGGTGGGGAGCAGTACTTC
CASSLNTGGEQYF
>.|.|TRBV28|TRBJ1-3
TGTGCCAGCAGTTTACGGTTAGTGCAGGCACCCTCTGGAAACACCATATATTTT
CASSLRLVQAPSGNTIYF
>TRBD1|.|TRBV10-3|TRBJ2-7
TGTGCCATCAGTGAGTCTACAGGGGTTCGGGACGAGCAGTACTTC
CAISESTGVRDEQYF
>.|.|TRBV18|TRBJ2-5
TGTGCCAGCTCACCAGGGCTACAAGAGACCCAGTACTTC
CASSPGLQETQYF
>.|.|TRBV9|TRBJ2-1
TGTGCCAGCAGCGTAGCGATCCCGGGGAATGAGCAGTTCTTC
CASSVAIPGNEQFF
>.|.|TRBV30|TRBJ2-2
TGTGCCTGGAGTGTCGGGGGTACCGGGGAGCTGTTTTTT
CAWSVGGTGELFF
>TRBD1|.|TRBV5-1|TRBJ1-4
TGCGCCAGCAGCTTGTGGACCGGGACAGGGATTGAAAAACTGTTTTTT
CASSLWTGTGIEKLFF
>TRBD1|.|TRBV9|TRBJ1-2
TGTGCCAGCAGCCCAGACAGGGGGCTGTATTATGGCTACACCTTC
CASSPDRGLYYGYTF
>.|few|TRBV5-1|TRBJ2-7
TGCGCCAGCAGCTTGGCGGCGGCCTACGAGCAGTACTTC
CASSLAAAYEQYF
>.|.|TRBV14|TRBJ2-7
TGTGCCAGCAGCCAAGACAGGGCGAGAACCTACGAGCAGTACTTC
CASSQDRARTYEQYF
>.|.|TRBV6-5|TRBJ1-1
TGTGCCAGCACCAAGATACAGGGCAACACTGAAGCTTTCTTT
CASTKIQGNTEAFF
>TRBD2|.|TRBV4-2|TRBJ2-7
TGTGCCAGCAGCCAGGGACTAGCGGGAGTTTCTTACGAGCAGTACTTC
CASSQGLAGVSYEQYF
>TRBD1|.|TRBV7-2|TRBJ1-5
TGTGCCAGCAGCTTACCGGGACAGGGCAATCAGCCCCAGCATTTT
CASSLPGQGNQPQHF
>.|.|TRBV6-6|TRBJ1-2
TGTGCCAGCAGTTACCCTAACGGGGGGGCAGATGGCTACACCTTC
CASSYPNGGADGYTF
>.|.|TRBV4-3|TRBJ2-7
TGCGCCAGCAGCCAAGGCCGGAGCTCCTACGAGCAGTACTTC
CASSQGRSSYEQYF
>.|.|TRBV5-6|TRBJ1-5
TGTGCCAGCAGCTCTGGTACGGTCAGGGGTAGCAATCAGCCCCAGCATTTT
CASSSGTVRGSNQPQHF
>TRBD2|.|TRBV30|TRBJ2-7
TGTGCCTGGAGTGTACGTTGGGGACTAGCGGGTAAGGGAAGCTCCTACGAGCAGTACTTC
CAWSVRWGLAGKGSSYEQYF
>.|.|TRBV5-4|TRBJ2-1
TGTGCCAGCAGCTTACCTGGCAGCGATGAGCAGTTCTTC
CASSLPGSDEQFF
>.|.|TRBV6-6|TRBJ2-7
TGTGCCAGCAGTTACTCGAGATTACGTGTGGGCGAGCAGTACTTC
CASSYSRLRVGEQYF
>.|.|TRBV15|TRBJ2-7
TGTGCCACCAGCAGAGCCAGGGACCGTTTCTACGAGCAGTACTTC
CATSRARDRFYEQYF
>.|once|TRBV9|TRBJ1-1
TGTGCCAGCAGCGTGGGGAGGGTTCGGGGGAACACTGAAGCTTTCTTT
CASSVGRVRGNTEAFF
>.|.|TRBV5-6|TRBJ1-4
TGTGCCAGCAGCCCGTACACGGTAAATAATGAAAAACTGTTTTTT
CASSPYTVNNEKLFF
>.|few|TRBV6-5|TRBJ2-7
TGTGCCAGCAGTTACCGATATACCTACGAGCAGTACTTC
CASSYRYTYEQYF
>TRBD2|once|TRBV10-3|TRBJ2-7
TGTGCCATCAGTCGACTAGCGGGAACATACGAGCAGTACTTC
CAISRLAGTYEQYF
>.|once|TRBV28|TRBJ2-3
TGTGCCAGCAGTCTACAGGGGAGGGTCACAGATACGCAGTATTTT
CASSLQGRVTDTQYF
>TRBD1|.|TRBV5-4|TRBJ2-3
TGTGCCAGCAGCCCAGGGGGCTGGGGCACAGATACGCAGTATTTT
CASSPGGWGTDTQYF
>.|.|TRBV7-6|TRBJ1-1
TGTGCCAGCAGCCCGACGAGGAACACTGAAGCTTTCTTT
CASSPTRNTEAFF
>.|.|TRBV5-1|TRBJ2-6
TGCGCCAGCTGCGTTGGCGCTGGGGCCAACGTCCTGACTTTC
CASCVGAGANVLTF
>.|.|TRBV30|TRBJ2-1
TGTGCCTGGAGCGGGATACCTCTAGATGAGCAGTTCTTC
CAWSGIPLDEQFF
>.|few|TRBV6-5|TRBJ1-4
TGTGCCAGCAGTTATTCAGGGGCTGGCGAAAAACTGTTTTTT
CASSYSGAGEKLFF